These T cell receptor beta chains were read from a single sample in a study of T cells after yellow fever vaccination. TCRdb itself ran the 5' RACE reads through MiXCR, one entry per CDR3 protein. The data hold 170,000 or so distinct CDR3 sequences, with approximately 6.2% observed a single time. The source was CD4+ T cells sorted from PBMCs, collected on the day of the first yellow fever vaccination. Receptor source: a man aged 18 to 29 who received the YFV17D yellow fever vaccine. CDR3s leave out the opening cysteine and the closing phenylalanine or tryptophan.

cdr3_aa: ASSQDLALRRF
j_call: TRBJ2-1
v_call: TRBV4-3

cdr3_aa: ASSLEQGDVGELF
j_call: TRBJ2-2
v_call: TRBV5-1

cdr3_aa: SAPVAGGGLYNTGELF
j_call: TRBJ2-2
v_call: TRBV20-1

cdr3_aa: ASSLGPGASGGYT
j_call: TRBJ1-2
v_call: TRBV12-3/TRBV12-4

cdr3_aa: AISDTGRSPNQPQH
j_call: TRBJ1-5
v_call: TRBV10-3

cdr3_aa: AMGPGLLWNQPQH
j_call: TRBJ1-5
v_call: TRBV5-2

cdr3_aa: ASGGHVSSTDTQY
j_call: TRBJ2-3
v_call: TRBV7-2

cdr3_aa: ASRRTGGTGELF
j_call: TRBJ2-2
v_call: TRBV7-3

cdr3_aa: ASSSGLAGGYEQY
j_call: TRBJ2-7
v_call: TRBV5-4

cdr3_aa: ASSWTSGNTGELF
j_call: TRBJ2-2
v_call: TRBV7-2

cdr3_aa: ATSTTDPTGELF
j_call: TRBJ2-2
v_call: TRBV15

cdr3_aa: ASSSRFRDTQY
j_call: TRBJ2-3
v_call: TRBV12-3/TRBV12-4

cdr3_aa: ASSQSAQTVSYEQY
j_call: TRBJ2-7
v_call: TRBV4-3

cdr3_aa: ASSLPGRYEQY
j_call: TRBJ2-7
v_call: TRBV5-1

cdr3_aa: ASSYYSLTWQNTGELF
j_call: TRBJ2-2
v_call: TRBV6-2/TRBV6-3

cdr3_aa: ASSLAGGFNEQF
j_call: TRBJ2-1
v_call: TRBV7-2

cdr3_aa: AISDIGTGNSPLH
j_call: TRBJ1-6
v_call: TRBV10-3

cdr3_aa: ASSQEEINYGYT
j_call: TRBJ1-2
v_call: TRBV4-1

cdr3_aa: ASSPYDTSGGAVQF
j_call: TRBJ2-1
v_call: TRBV28

cdr3_aa: SVEVPGGERTF
j_call: TRBJ1-1
v_call: TRBV29-1

cdr3_aa: SVDGGALSSTQY
j_call: TRBJ2-3
v_call: TRBV29-1

cdr3_aa: ASSFFYGKDTEAF
j_call: TRBJ1-1
v_call: TRBV7-2

cdr3_aa: ASSPRSNTGELF
j_call: TRBJ2-2
v_call: TRBV9

cdr3_aa: ASSYRAGEQF
j_call: TRBJ2-1
v_call: TRBV6-2/TRBV6-3

cdr3_aa: ASSQVARTDTQY
j_call: TRBJ2-3
v_call: TRBV4-3

cdr3_aa: ASSRRLAGVQETQY
j_call: TRBJ2-5
v_call: TRBV18

cdr3_aa: ATSLQGNQPQH
j_call: TRBJ1-5
v_call: TRBV15

cdr3_aa: ASSKERGGTVQEQY
j_call: TRBJ2-7
v_call: TRBV21-1

cdr3_aa: ASSSSGLAGSRDTQY
j_call: TRBJ2-3
v_call: TRBV7-8

cdr3_aa: ASKISGTTDTQY
j_call: TRBJ2-3
v_call: TRBV5-1